This record looks at one T cell receptor (beta chain) sequence and its context. The sample comes from a study of blood T cell repertoires in COVID-19. As for the study in general: The origin of the acute and convalescent COVID-19 samples was the United States, Italy and Spain. T cells, B-cell-depleted T cells, or PBMCs provided the cDNA or gDNA that served as material.

Original processing methods: Amplification of reference gene primers was used by the study to estimate nucleated cell counts. TCRdb keeps only in-frame clones here, not all; method: immunoSEQ multiplex PCR. That table is the source of V, J and clone size, and D and trimming were worked out from the DNA. The sample has a few hundred thousand clones, 82% seen once. Sequencing was carried out using peripheral blood. The clonotype was recovered from a woman aged 80 or over with COVID-19, enrolled during active disease.

The CDR3 sequence is CASSPQTDTEAFF. In nucleotides, the CDR3 is TGTGCCAGCTCACCACAGACAGACACTGAAGCTTTCTTT. The chain carries TRBV18 and TRBJ1-1, with D maybe TRBD1 (5 bases). The V and J ends lost 1 base and 3 bases respectively, with 6 bases between them. Per the germline V gene, CDR1 is KGHSH and CDR2 is LQKENI. The CDR3 is 13 amino acids. Full variable domain (outside the CDR3, taken from reference TRBV18 and TRBJ1-1): NAGVMQNPRHLVRRRGQEARLRCSPMKGHSHVYWYRQLPEEGLKFMVYLQKENIIDESGMPKERFSAEFPKEGPSILRIQQVVRGDSAAYFCASSPQTDTEAFFGQGTRLTVV.